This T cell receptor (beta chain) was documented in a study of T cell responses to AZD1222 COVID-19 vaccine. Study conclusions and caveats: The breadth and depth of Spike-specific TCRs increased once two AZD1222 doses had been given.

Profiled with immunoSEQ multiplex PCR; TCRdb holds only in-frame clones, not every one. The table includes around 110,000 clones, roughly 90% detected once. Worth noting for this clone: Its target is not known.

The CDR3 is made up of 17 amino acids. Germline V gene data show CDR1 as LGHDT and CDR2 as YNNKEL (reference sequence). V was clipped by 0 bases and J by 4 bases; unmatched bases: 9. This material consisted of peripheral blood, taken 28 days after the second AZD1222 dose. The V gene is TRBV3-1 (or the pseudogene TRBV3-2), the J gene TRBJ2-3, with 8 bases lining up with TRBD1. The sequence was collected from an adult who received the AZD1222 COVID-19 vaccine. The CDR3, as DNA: TGTGCCAGCAGCCAAGAAGTAACGGGACAGGATCCAGATACGCAGTATTTT. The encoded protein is CASSQEVTGQDPDTQYF.